Each of the 21 T cell receptor beta chains below was sequenced from the same sample in a study of CD8 T cells in ankylosing spondylitis. TCRdb independently ran MiXCR on the 5' RACE reads; one entry per CDR3 protein. The sample includes about 300,000 distinct CDR3 sequences, under 14% seen only once; the top ten take 8% to 9.5%. What was sequenced was blood, either unsorted or a sorted T cell fraction (not recorded which). The receptor set was obtained from a female donor with ankylosing spondylitis or in good health (not recorded which).

V usage is TRBV5-6 and J usage is TRBJ2-7; D possibly uses TRBD1 or TRBD2 (5 bases each). The CDR3 is made up of 15 amino acids. Trimming took off 2 bases at V and 3 bases at J, with 15 bases between the two ends. Per the germline V gene, CDR1 is SGHDT and CDR2 is YYEEEE. CDR3 residues: CASSFGGGSRYEQYF. The CDR3 region has the DNA TGTGCCAGCAGCTTCGGTGGGGGATCTCGCTACGAGCAGTACTTC.

The chain joins TRBV28 to TRBJ2-3, with 8 bases identical to TRBD2. V shed 5 bases and J 5 bases; nucleotides not matched to a gene: 6. Per the germline V gene, CDR1 is MDHEN and CDR2 is SYDVKM. The CDR3 totals 14 residues. CDR3 in DNA: TGTGCCAGCAGTATCGGGGGGGCGGGAGATACGCAGTATTTT. This sequence encodes CASSIGGAGDTQYF.

This clonotype was seen at least ten times. The chain employs TRBV12-3 or TRBV12-4 and TRBJ1-3, with D unclear. This CDR3 spans 14 amino acids. V was shortened by 1 base and J by 4 bases, with 8 bases between the two germline ends. DNA of the CDR3: TGTGCCAGCAGTTTAGAGGGCACCGGAAACACCATATATTTT. Its translation: CASSLEGTGNTIYF.

This clonotype came up many times. This sequence joins TRBV20-1 and TRBJ2-3; D possibly uses TRBD1 or TRBD2 (5 bases each). The V end lost 6 bases, the J end lost 1 base, and 17 bases lay between the germline ends. Germline CDR1 is DFQATT and CDR2 is SNEGSKA (reference sequence). CDR3 length equals 15 residues. CDR3 nucleotide sequence: TGCAGTGCCCCGAGAGAGGGGAAGGGCACAGATACGCAGTATTTT. Translating gives CSAPREGKGTDTQYF.

This clonotype appeared many times. This chain uses TRBV7-6 with TRBJ2-3; the D is unclear. Per the germline V gene, CDR1 is SGHVS and CDR2 is FNYEAQ. The CDR3 spans 14 residues. V dropped 3 bases and J dropped 0 bases, with 7 bases sitting between them. The CDR3 is CASSLRVSTDTQYF. The CDR3 nucleotides read TGTGCCAGCAGCTTGAGAGTGAGCACAGATACGCAGTATTTT.

The V and J genes are TRBV7-3 and TRBJ2-2; D gene uncertain. The germline CDR1 and CDR2 sequences are SGHTA and FQGTGA. CDR3 size: 14 residues. Deletions cut 4 bases from V and 2 bases from J, with 8 bases between. As DNA, the CDR3 is TGTGCCAGCAGCTCCCGGGTCAACACCGGGGAGCTGTTTTTT. This encodes CASSSRVNTGELFF.

Concerning this clonotype: Being one base from a much bigger clone, this may be a read error. The V and J genes are TRBV5-5 and TRBJ2-2; a weak D match, TRBD1 (6 bases). The germline V gene has CDR1 SGHKS and CDR2 YYEKEE (reference sequence). There are 15 residues in the CDR3. The CDR3 protein is CASSVTLGDTGEMFF. The DNA of the CDR3 is TGTGCCAGCAGCGTCACCTTGGGGGACACCGGGGAGATGTTTTTT.

The chain uses TRBV27 and TRBJ1-2; TRBD1 is a possible D gene (6 bases). CDR3 length: 12 amino acids. The germline V gene has CDR1 MNHEY and CDR2 SMNVEV (reference sequence). Trimming left V 2 bases short and J 7 bases short, with 8 bases between. CDR3 sequence reads: CASSLRGSGYTF. CDR3 in DNA: TGTGCCAGCAGTTTAAGGGGGAGTGGCTACACCTTC.

The chain uses TRBV20-1 and TRBJ1-2; D is perhaps TRBD1 (5 bases). This CDR3 spans 13 amino acids. In germline, CDR1 is DFQATT, CDR2 SNEGSKA (reference sequence). CDR3 loop: CSSGASDKRGYTF. The CDR3 coding sequence is TGCAGCAGCGGCGCCTCGGACAAGCGGGGCTACACCTTC.

This clonotype showed up many times. The chain couples TRBV6-1 to TRBJ1-1; possibly TRBD1 for D (5 bases). Germline values: CDR1 MNHNS, CDR2 SASEGT. V shed 8 bases and J shed 4 bases, with 17 bases lying between them. The CDR3 is 14 amino acids. The CDR3 DNA follows: TGTGCCAGCTCCAAGGAATTAAGGGGCACTGAAGCTTTCTTT. Translated, it gives CASSKELRGTEAFF.

This clonotype was detected many times. The genes are TRBV12-3 or TRBV12-4 and TRBJ1-6; D is unclear. Trimming took 0 bases from V and 7 from J, leaving 10 bases between them. This CDR3 region has 15 residues. CDR3 in DNA: TGTGCCAGCAGTTTAGCCGGATCAACAAATTCACCCCTCCACTTT. The encoded protein is CASSLAGSTNSPLHF.

Ten or more counts support this clonotype. The CDR3 sequence is CASSSGQGLNSPLHF. CDR3 bases: TGTGCCAGCAGCTCGGGACAGGGGCTCAATTCACCCCTCCACTTT. V and J are TRBV7-6 and TRBJ1-6; 10 nucleotides align to TRBD1. This CDR3 region has 15 residues. Germline V gene lookup returns CDR1 SGHVS and CDR2 FNYEAQ. The J segment lost 7 bases and the V segment lost 4 bases, leaving 4 bases of the junction unmatched.

This clonotype showed up many times. The chain couples TRBV20-1 to TRBJ1-5, with TRBD1 matching over 7 bases. The CDR3 has 17 amino acids. The J segment lost 4 bases and the V segment lost 6 bases, leaving 18 bases of the junction unmatched. The germline V gene has CDR1 DFQATT and CDR2 SNEGSKA (reference sequence). The CDR3 bases are TGCAGTGCCATTGAAGACAGGGCCCGCGCATATAATCAGCCCCAGCATTTT. Translated, it gives CSAIEDRARAYNQPQHF.

This clonotype was detected ten times or more. The chain recombines TRBV20-1 with TRBJ1-3, with no clear D. The CDR3 has 14 amino acids. From germline, CDR1 is DFQATT and CDR2 SNEGSKA (reference sequence). V lost 6 bases and J lost 0, with 12 bases in between. The CDR3 region is CSALLAGSGNTIYF. The CDR3 nucleotides are TGCAGTGCCCTCTTGGCGGGCTCTGGAAACACCATATATTTT.

This clonotype was observed a handful of times. J is TRBJ1-5 and V is TRBV28; 7 nucleotides line up with TRBD1. Trimming took 4 bases from V and 1 from J; bases not matched to a gene: 7. The germline V gene has CDR1 MDHEN and CDR2 SYDVKM. This CDR3 region has 16 residues. The CDR3 region is CASSSTGTVSNQPQHF. CDR3 coding DNA: TGTGCCAGCAGTTCGACAGGGACGGTCAGCAATCAGCCCCAGCATTTT.

There are many counts of this clonotype. This chain connects TRBV7-8 to TRBJ2-1; the D gene is possibly TRBD2 (5 bases). Looked up from germline, CDR1 is SGHVS and CDR2 is FQNEAQ. The CDR3 runs to 16 residues. The V end was cut by 5 bases, the J end by 4 bases, with 18 bases between. The CDR3 spells CASSPPTSLSYNEQFF. CDR3 DNA: TGTGCCAGCAGCCCTCCTACTAGTCTCTCTTACAATGAGCAGTTCTTC.

The chain is built from TRBV30 and TRBJ2-5; D ambiguous. CDR3 length: 12 residues. Germline V gene data show CDR1 as GTSNPN and CDR2 as SVGIG (reference sequence). V was cut by 4 bases and J by 5 bases, with 11 bases left in between. The CDR3 bases are TGTGCCTGGACCAACCAAGCGGAGACCCAGTACTTC. Amino acids: CAWTNQAETQYF.

For this clonotype: A much more abundant neighbour one base away suggests this may be a read error. The V and J genes are TRBV20-1 and TRBJ1-2; tentatively, D is TRBD1 (6 bases). CDR1 and CDR2 (germline): DFQATT, SNEGSKA (reference sequence). The V end was cut by 3 bases, the J end by 2 bases, with 13 bases between. The CDR3 covers 14 residues. In DNA, the CDR3 is TGCAGTGCTAGCACAGGGTCTGACAACTATGGCTACACCTTC. Translating gives CSASTGSDNYGYTF.

This clonotype was recorded many times. The V call is TRBV15, the J call TRBJ1-6; D is unresolved. Germline-derived CDR1 and CDR2 are LNHNV and YYDKDF (reference sequence). There are 15 residues in the CDR3. The V end lost 0 bases, the J end lost 10 bases, and 13 bases lay between the germline ends. The CDR3 nucleotides read TGTGCCACCAGCAGAGAGGTCAGCGGACGCTCACCCCTCCACTTT. Its translation: CATSREVSGRSPLHF. Full variable domain (outside the CDR3, taken from reference TRBV15 and TRBJ1-6): DAMVIQNPRYQVTQFGKPVTLSCSQTLNHNVMYWYQQKSSQAPKLLFHYYDKDFNNEADTPDNFQSRRPNTSFCFLDIRSPGLGDTAMYLCATSREVSGRSPLHFGNGTRLTVT.

This clonotype came up many times. This chain connects TRBV27 to TRBJ2-6; TRBD1 aligns across 8 bases. The CDR3 is 16 amino acids. The germline V gene encodes CDR1 MNHEY and CDR2 SMNVEV (reference sequence). Trimming removed 5 bases from V and 3 bases from J; junction bases left unmatched: 6. CDR3 residues: CASSDPQGDGANVLTF. The CDR3 region has the DNA TGTGCCAGCAGTGACCCACAGGGGGATGGGGCCAACGTCCTGACTTTC.

This clonotype showed up many times. The gene calls are TRBV9 and TRBJ2-1; D gene uncertain. Germline V lookup: CDR1 SGDLS, CDR2 YYNGEE. This CDR3 contains 15 residues. Trimming removed 0 bases at V and 1 base at J, with 8 bases between. CDR3 loop: CASSVDGLSYNEQFF. In nucleotides, the CDR3 is TGTGCCAGCAGCGTAGATGGGTTATCCTACAATGAGCAGTTCTTC. Using reference TRBV9 and TRBJ2-1 for the parts outside the CDR3, the full variable domain is DSGVTQTPKHLITATGQRVTLRCSPRSGDLSVYWYQQSLDQGLQFLIQYYNGEERAKGNILERFSAQQFPDLHSELNLSSLELGDSALYFCASSVDGLSYNEQFFGPGTRLTVL.